The clone carrying this T cell receptor (beta chain) has just a few counts. Its antigen is as yet unknown. The data derive from a study of beta chain features in type 1 diabetes. Study-wide points: Whether TCRB rearrangement is influenced by HLA type went unresolved here.

What was sequenced were expressed TCRB transcripts, since all of the isolated RNA had been reverse transcribed. Clones were sequenced by immunoSEQ multiplex PCR, and TCRdb holds only the in-frame ones, with some missing. The repertoire holds 300,000 to 450,000 clones, with roughly 12% as singletons. The CDR3 sequence is 13 residues long. Germline CDR1 reads MNHNS; CDR2 reads SASEGT. V was pared by 6 bases and J by 0 bases, with 6 bases between. This chain connects TRBV6-1 to TRBJ1-3; D ambiguous. The material sequenced was naive CD4+ T cells from blood. The clonotype was recovered from a man between 18 and 35 years old in good health. As DNA, the CDR3 is TGTGCCAGCAGGGGAGTCTCTGGAAACACCATATATTTT. It yields the protein CASRGVSGNTIYF.